Listed below are T cell receptor beta chains from one sample, sequenced in a study of control samples from healthy donors and cancer patients. The table came from immunoSEQ multiplex PCR; TCRdb's copy has only in-frame clones and leaves some out. The table has 70,000 or so clones, roughly 92% seen once. The sequencing sample was made of blood. Receptor source: a woman aged 40-49 years in good health. Both conserved end residues are part of each CDR3. Fields, in order: D gene, V gene, J gene, CDR3 protein, CDR3 DNA. A D gene is named only where the DNA matches it firmly.

D gene: TRBD1; V gene: TRBV11-2; J gene: TRBJ1-6; CDR3 protein: CASSPRDSSYNSPLHF; CDR3 DNA: TGTGCCAGCAGCCCACGGGACAGCTCCTATAATTCACCCCTCCACTTT
D gene: .; V gene: TRBV28; J gene: TRBJ2-7; CDR3 protein: CASSSVLISPIYEQYF; CDR3 DNA: TGTGCCAGCAGTTCCGTCCTTATTAGCCCCATCTACGAGCAGTACTTC
D gene: .; V gene: TRBV7-6; J gene: TRBJ1-5; CDR3 protein: CASSEGQSNQPQHF; CDR3 DNA: TGTGCCAGCAGCGAAGGACAGAGCAATCAGCCCCAGCATTTT
D gene: .; V gene: TRBV12-3/TRBV12-4; J gene: TRBJ2-4; CDR3 protein: CASSFGRINIQYF; CDR3 DNA: TGTGCCAGCAGTTTCGGGAGAATAAACATTCAGTACTTC
D gene: .; V gene: TRBV11-2; J gene: TRBJ2-3; CDR3 protein: CASSLGPLTDTQYF; CDR3 DNA: TGTGCCAGCAGCCTCGGGCCTCTCACAGATACGCAGTATTTT
D gene: TRBD1; V gene: TRBV6-5; J gene: TRBJ2-2; CDR3 protein: CASTSGQGMTGELFF; CDR3 DNA: TGTGCCAGCACCTCGGGACAGGGGATGACCGGGGAGCTGTTTTTT
D gene: TRBD1; V gene: TRBV5-1; J gene: TRBJ2-7; CDR3 protein: CASSRNRDRGYEQYF; CDR3 DNA: TGCGCCAGCAGCCGGAACCGGGACAGGGGGTACGAGCAGTACTTC
D gene: .; V gene: TRBV27; J gene: TRBJ1-2; CDR3 protein: CASSFQGPDLRYTF; CDR3 DNA: TGTGCCAGCAGTTTCCAGGGTCCCGATCTGCGTTACACCTTC
D gene: .; V gene: TRBV4-3; J gene: TRBJ2-6; CDR3 protein: CASSQEVGSGANVLTF; CDR3 DNA: TGCGCCAGCAGCCAAGAGGTAGGCTCTGGGGCCAACGTCCTGACTTTC
D gene: .; V gene: TRBV5-1; J gene: TRBJ2-1; CDR3 protein: CASSLDGRGVDEQFF; CDR3 DNA: TGCGCCAGCAGCTTGGACGGGAGAGGCGTGGATGAGCAGTTCTTC